Below are 27 T cell receptor beta chains sequenced from a single sample in a study of cytomegalovirus exposure and HLA in healthy donors (dated by TCRdb to the late 2010s). Libraries were prepared through the immunoSEQ multiplex PCR assay. A mixture of 60 forward primers for TCR Vbeta segments and 13 reverse primers for TCR Jbeta segments was used in the multiplex PCR. TCRdb obtained this table from immuneACCESS and retained in-frame rearrangements with V and J assigned. These tables miss some clones; where compared with another copy, unresolved V genes account for less than half of the shortfall, and the remainder is unexplained. The sample table contains 95,000 to 120,000 clones; only one count was recorded for approximately 74% of them. In total, the top ten clones hold roughly 4.2% of the sample. The material sequenced was PBMCs. The origin of the receptors is a woman in her thirties or forties in good health and CMV-seropositive.

The J gene is TRBJ2-1, the V gene TRBV11-3, with 7 positions matching TRBD2. The CDR3 length is 15 residues. The trim removed 5 bases at V and 8 bases at J, leaving 12 bases unmatched. Per germline, CDR1 SGHNT and CDR2 YENEEA. The CDR3 here is CASSRGGVDLDEQFF. CDR3 bases: TGTGCCAGCAGCCGTGGGGGGGTGGATTTGGATGAGCAGTTCTTC.

V is TRBV5-6 and J is TRBJ2-5; no firm D call. The end of the DNA is better explained by TRBJ2-7, so the J call may be wrong. Per the germline V gene, CDR1 is SGHDT and CDR2 is YYEEEE. There are 11 residues in the CDR3. DNA for the CDR3: TGTGCCAGCAGCTCCCACTACGAGCAGTACTTC. Amino acids: CASSSHYEQYF.

The chain has TRBV7-2 and TRBJ2-1; perhaps TRBD2 as D (5 bases). CDR3 size: 13 residues. The germline V and J ends were trimmed by 4 bases and 6 bases, with 10 bases remaining between them. The V gene's germline CDR1 is SGHTA and CDR2 FQGNSA. The CDR3 reads CASSYLLVNEQFF. CDR3 DNA sequence: TGTGCCAGCAGCTACCTACTAGTCAATGAGCAGTTCTTC. Complete variable domain (other parts from reference TRBV7-2 and TRBJ2-1): GAGVSQSPSNKVTEKGKDVELRCDPISGHTALYWYRQSLGQGLEFLIYFQGNSAPDKSGLPSDRFSAERTGGSVSTLTIQRTQQEDSAVYLCASSYLLVNEQFFGPGTRLTVL.

V and J are TRBV2 and TRBJ2-7; 7 nucleotides align to TRBD1. Germline V gene sequence: CDR1 SNHLY, CDR2 FYNNEI. The V and J ends lost 7 bases and 0 bases, in that order; junction bases with no gene match: 6. CDR3 size: 14 residues. The CDR3 DNA sequence: TGTGCCAGCAAGACCGACAGGGCCTCCTACGAGCAGTACTTC. Its translation: CASKTDRASYEQYF.

A few counts support this clone. V gene TRBV18 combines with J gene TRBJ2-3; 9 bases match TRBD2. The length of the CDR3 is 16 residues. Unmatched junction bases numbered 6, after V lost 1 base and J lost 4 bases. Germline assignment: CDR1 KGHSH and CDR2 LQKENI. CDR3 protein: CASSPLGTSQADTQYF. CDR3 DNA sequence: TGTGCCAGCTCACCACTGGGGACTAGCCAGGCAGATACGCAGTATTTT.

The chain joins TRBV9 to TRBJ2-1; 13 positions match TRBD2. V gave up 4 bases and J gave up 7 bases; unmatched junction bases: 17. Germline CDR1 is SGDLS and CDR2 is YYNGEE. CDR3 length: 19 residues. CDR3 region: CASSPWTSGRNIRGNEQFF. The CDR3, as DNA: TGTGCCAGCAGCCCCTGGACTAGCGGGAGAAATATTAGGGGGAATGAGCAGTTCTTC.

The rearrangement uses TRBV11-2 and TRBJ1-1, with 7 bases that match TRBD1. With 2 bases clipped from V and 1 base from J, the junction kept 10 bases outside the gene matches. This CDR3 spans 17 amino acids. The V gene's germline CDR1 is SGHAT and CDR2 FQNNGV. The CDR3 nucleotides read TGTGCCAGCAGCTTAAGTCATCCAGGGGGGAAGAACACTGAAGCTTTCTTT. Translated, it gives CASSLSHPGGKNTEAFF. The variable domain in full, completed from reference TRBV11-2 and TRBJ1-1, reads EAGVAQSPRYKIIEKRQSVAFWCNPISGHATLYWYQQILGQGPKLLIQFQNNGVVDDSQLPKDRFSAERLKGVDSTLKIQPAKLEDSAVYLCASSLSHPGGKNTEAFFGQGTRLTVV.

This clone has more than one count but fewer than ten. The rearrangement links TRBV7-8 to TRBJ2-7, with unresolved D. This CDR3 is built from 12 residues. Germline loops: CDR1 SGHVS, CDR2 FQNEAQ. Trimming took 4 bases from V and 1 from J, leaving 5 bases between them. CDR3 nucleotide sequence: TGTGCCAGCAGCTCCTCTTCCTACGAGCAGTACTTC. Its translation: CASSSSSYEQYF.

As DNA, the CDR3 is TGCGCCAGCAGCTCCGGGGCCCAATACGTAGCGGGGATCTACAATGAGCAGTTCTTC. Translation gives CASSSGAQYVAGIYNEQFF. V gene TRBV5-1 combines with J gene TRBJ2-1; 8 bases match TRBD2. The V and J ends lost 3 bases and 3 bases, in that order; junction bases with no gene match: 17. This CDR3 comprises 19 residues. Germline lookup yields CDR1 SGHRS and CDR2 YFSETQ.

The chain links TRBV5-1 to TRBJ1-4, with D uncertain. Germline V lookup: CDR1 SGHRS, CDR2 YFSETQ. The CDR3 loop spans 14 amino acids. Trimming stripped 0 bases from V and 8 bases from J, with 11 bases between. CDR3 nucleotides: TGCGCCAGCAGCTTGGTCGAGACTGGCGAAAAACTGTTTTTT. This translates into CASSLVETGEKLFF.

CDR3 nucleotides: TGCGCCAGCAGCTGGGCCCCGGGACTAGGGCAAGAGACCCAGTACTTC. Translating it yields CASSWAPGLGQETQYF. The chain has TRBV5-1 and TRBJ2-5, with 8 bases lining up with TRBD2. CDR1 is SGHRS and CDR2 is YFSETQ in the germline V gene. The CDR3 is 16 residues long. V lost 3 bases, J lost 2 bases, and 9 bases stayed unmatched.

The CDR3 reads CAWSRTVEAFF. In DNA, the CDR3 is TGTGCCTGGAGTCGGACAGTTGAAGCTTTCTTT. This chain connects TRBV30 to TRBJ1-1, with D possibly TRBD1 on 6 matching bases. The CDR3 totals 11 residues. CDR1 is GTSNPN and CDR2 is SVGIG in the germline V gene (reference sequence). Trimming pared 2 bases from V and 7 bases from J, leaving 8 bases between.

The gene calls are TRBV5-1 and TRBJ2-6; TRBD1 agrees at 11 bases. CDR1 is SGHRS and CDR2 is YFSETQ in the germline V gene. V trimming: 3 bases; J trimming: 0 bases; junction bases outside the gene matches: 5. This CDR3 has 18 amino acids. This CDR3 is CASSSGQGASSGANVLTF. CDR3 in DNA: TGCGCCAGCAGCTCCGGACAGGGGGCGAGCTCTGGGGCCAACGTCCTGACTTTC. The variable domain in full, completed from reference TRBV5-1 and TRBJ2-6, reads KAGVTQTPRYLIKTRGQQVTLSCSPISGHRSVSWYQQTPGQGLQFLFEYFSETQRNKGNFPGRFSGRQFSNSRSEMNVSTLELGDSALYLCASSSGQGASSGANVLTFGAGSRLTVL.

This chain uses TRBV25-1 with TRBJ1-1, with TRBD1 identical over 11 bases. The CDR3 runs 15 residues. After removal of 3 bases from V and 5 bases from J, the junction contained 5 bases not matched to a gene. CDR1 is MGHDK and CDR2 is SYGVNS in the germline V gene. CDR3 DNA sequence: TGTGCCAGCAGTGATTACGGGACAGGGGGGACTGAAGCTTTCTTT. Its protein is CASSDYGTGGTEAFF.

V gene TRBV7-8 combines with J gene TRBJ2-3; 12 positions match TRBD2. The length of the CDR3 is 17 residues. Trimming removed 5 bases from V and 3 bases from J; junction bases left unmatched: 9. Germline CDR1 SGHVS, CDR2 FQNEAQ. CDR3 coding DNA: TGTGCCAGCAGCAAATCCGGGACTAGCGGGCTTACAGATACGCAGTATTTT. This gives the protein CASSKSGTSGLTDTQYF.

This clone occurred once. CDR3 protein: CAISDRQGGEQYF. As DNA, the CDR3 is TGTGCCATCAGTGACCGACAGGGGGGCGAGCAGTACTTC. The chain is built from TRBV10-3 and TRBJ2-7, with 9 bases aligning to TRBD1. The length of the CDR3 is 13 residues. V lost 3 bases to trimming and J lost 6 bases; unmatched junction nucleotides: 3. Germline V lookup: CDR1 ENHRY, CDR2 SYGVKD.

V usage is TRBV6-1 and J usage is TRBJ2-5, with D unclear. The last part of the DNA fits TRBJ2-7 better; the J call may be wrong. Germline V gives CDR1 MNHNS, CDR2 SASEGT. The CDR3 has 12 amino acids. CDR3 amino acids: CASSHTSLEQYF. In DNA, the CDR3 is TGTGCCAGCAGCCATACCTCGCTCGAGCAGTACTTC.

Remarks on this clone: Other DNA sequences within the sample encode an identical CDR3. The CDR3 reads CSVRAGGDYEQYF. As DNA, the CDR3 is TGCAGCGTGAGAGCGGGGGGCGACTACGAGCAGTACTTC. This chain links TRBV29-1 with TRBJ2-7; 9 nucleotides match TRBD2. Germline CDR1 and CDR2: SQVTM and ANQGSEA. There are 13 residues in the CDR3. The V and J ends lost 6 bases and 3 bases, in that order; junction bases with no gene match: 6.

This clone showed up just a few times. This chain connects TRBV5-1 to TRBJ2-5, with 14 bases fitting TRBD2. CDR1 SGHRS and CDR2 YFSETQ come from the germline V gene. The trim removed 4 bases at V and 4 bases at J, leaving 9 bases unmatched. This CDR3 has 17 amino acids. CDR3 DNA: TGCGCCAGCAGCCCCAATCCGGGACTAGCGGGGGTAGAGACCCAGTACTTC. Its protein is CASSPNPGLAGVETQYF.

In the case of this clone: The germline gene is not matched at one end of the junction; a read error may be the cause. The rearrangement uses TRBV7-9 and TRBJ1-1; no clear D gene. The CDR3 totals 14 residues. Per germline, CDR1 SEHNR and CDR2 FQNEAQ (reference sequence). The CDR3 loop is CAGSLDGMNTEAFF. CDR3 sequence (DNA): TGTGCCGGCAGCTTAGACGGTATGAACACTGAAGCTTTCTTT.

This clone has only a few counts. The V call is TRBV7-3, the J call TRBJ2-5; the D gene is possibly TRBD1 (5 bases). CDR1 SGHTA and CDR2 FQGTGA come from the germline V gene. This CDR3 spans 15 amino acids. V lost 0 bases to trimming and J lost 0 bases, with 8 bases between them. In DNA form, the CDR3 reads TGTGCCAGCAGCTTAACGGGGCTAGACCAAGAGACCCAGTACTTC. This sequence encodes CASSLTGLDQETQYF.

The chain combines TRBV7-8 with TRBJ1-2; TRBD1 aligns across 9 bases. CDR1 and CDR2 from the germline V gene are SGHVS and FQNEAQ. J lost 4 bases, V lost 1 base, and 7 bases had no gene match. The CDR3 runs to 16 residues. The CDR3 protein is CASSLVPGQGGYGYTF. CDR3 bases: TGTGCCAGCAGCTTAGTCCCGGGACAGGGCGGCTATGGCTACACCTTC.

This clone has only one observation. The DNA of the CDR3 is TGTGCCAGCAGCTTAAGGGCTAGCGGATACAATGAGCAGTTCTTC. It translates to CASSLRASGYNEQFF. The gene calls are TRBV7-3 and TRBJ2-1, with 7 bases matching TRBD2. This CDR3 is built from 15 residues. Germline V CDR1 and CDR2: SGHTA, FQGTGA. V lost 1 base, J lost 4 bases, and 4 bases stayed unmatched.

The CDR3 protein is CASRAGGNTEAFF. The CDR3 coding sequence is TGTGCCAGCAGGGCAGGGGGGAACACTGAAGCTTTCTTT. The rearrangement joins TRBV9 to TRBJ1-1; 7 bases align to TRBD1. Unmatched junction bases numbered 2, after V lost 5 bases and J lost 1 base. CDR3 length: 13 amino acids. From germline, CDR1 is SGDLS and CDR2 YYNGEE.

The rearrangement joins TRBV2 to TRBJ1-2; D gene uncertain. CDR3 length: 14 residues. Between the trimmed V and J ends, which lost 6 bases and 2 bases, there was a span of 13 bases. Germline loops: CDR1 SNHLY, CDR2 FYNNEI. The CDR3 spells CASRLGLNNYGYTF. The DNA of the CDR3 is TGTGCCAGCAGACTTGGACTGAACAACTATGGCTACACCTTC.

V is TRBV2 and J is TRBJ2-5; D is uncertain. Germline V gene lookup returns CDR1 SNHLY and CDR2 FYNNEI. V lost 2 bases to trimming and J lost 2 bases, with 9 bases between them. CDR3 length: 14 amino acids. CDR3 protein: CASSEQWQQETQYF. Written as DNA, the CDR3 is TGTGCCAGCAGTGAACAGTGGCAACAAGAGACCCAGTACTTC.

V gene TRBV7-6 combines with J gene TRBJ1-1, with 10 bases lining up with TRBD1. The CDR3 loop spans 13 amino acids. The ends lost 5 bases at V and 6 bases at J; junction bases unmatched: 3. Germline V lookup: CDR1 SGHVS, CDR2 FNYEAQ. The CDR3 loop reads CASSRQGAAEAFF. The CDR3 region has the DNA TGTGCCAGCAGCCGACAGGGGGCCGCTGAAGCTTTCTTT.